This T cell receptor (beta chain) came from a study of T cells after posttransplantation cyclophosphamide (dated by TCRdb to the mid-2010s). General notes on the study: The study tracked T cell repertoire reconstitution by TRB sequencing after myeloablative bone marrow transplantation using posttransplantation cyclophosphamide as GVHD prophylaxis. Samples from some 40 PTCy-treated patients, along with samples from about 16 of their related bone marrow donors, underwent antigen receptor sequencing. Blood from all 30 or so PTCy patients with 1-year posttransplant specimens was subjected to TRB sequencing. In 3 patients, up to roughly 3 additional blood samples taken between 2 and 5.2 years after transplant also underwent TRB sequencing, as did pretransplant blood from a handful of patients. Because TRA and TRB clonality correlated tightly in 8 to 10 samples, the subsequent TCR analyses were limited to TRB only. Public TRB sequences were compared against a database of over 3,500 sequences linked to responses to pathogens, tumor antigens, self-antigens and alloantigens. The investigation overall reported the following: Across roughly 48 patients, TRB clonality was highly associated with recipient CMV seropositivity and CMV reactivation, and diversity in PTCy patients was similar to diversity in CNI/methotrexate controls. Donor-recipient similarity was low at 1-2 months but rose over the first year, and later blood repertoires were often dominated by donor CD8+ memory clones. The TRB repertoires of T cells infiltrating skin or the GI tract showed only limited overlap with the TRB repertoires found in blood.

In this sample, this clone turned up many times. Which antigen it targets is not known. No quality values exist for individual bases; no much larger clone is one base distant. The treatment or condition label corresponds to: high-dose cyclophosphamide on days +3 and +4 as single-agent GVHD prophylaxis. PTCy patients received busulfan and fludarabine conditioning, a related or unrelated marrow graft, and cyclophosphamide on days +3 and +4. The PTCy-treated patients were drawn from a prospective, multi-institutional clinical trial. Peripheral blood and bone marrow mononuclear cells were isolated by Ficoll-Hypaque density centrifugation and were cryopreserved. Genomic DNA was the input for TRB sequencing, which was run either with the immunoSEQ assay at survey resolution or with the hsTCRB kit. In the source study's methods: The immunoSEQ software handled initial read processing, and the LymphoSeq R package was used for repertoire analyses. Clonality was calculated as 1 minus normalized Shannon entropy, and the Gini coefficient was also calculated for each TRB dataset. Phenotypes of unsorted samples were inferred by mapping TRB sequences from sorted subsets of the recipient or donor onto the same recipient's unsorted samples. TCRdb mirrors the immuneACCESS table, restricted to in-frame sequences. Some clones are absent from its copies; in checked studies, under half trace to an unresolved V gene, and the reason for the others is unknown. V and J calls plus clone size are reproduced from that table; the DNA served to infer D and trimming. This sample includes roughly 3,200 clones, and none of them was observed just once. The ten largest clones take up roughly 13% of the sample.

CDR1 and CDR2 are read off the germline V gene (reference sequence) as LNHDA and SQIVND. V is trimmed back by 5 bases and J by 7 bases, and the junction contains 9 bases that no gene match accounts for. The CDR3, from cysteine to phenylalanine, totals 15 residues. Only the CDR3 portion is preserved as DNA: 45 bases, with reading frame beginning at the first base. The sequencing here drew on PBMCs, taken after allogeneic stem cell transplant with posttransplant cyclophosphamide. The receptor comes from a female patient in her 60s who received an allogeneic stem cell transplant from a related donor and was CMV-positive. Once a transplant has taken place, some T cells may be donor derived. Recombination linked TRBV19 to TRBJ1-5; 9 bases in between match TRBD1. For the CDR3, the sequence is CASSGRDREWQPQHF. The DNA sequence follows: TGTGCCAGTAGTGGCCGGGACAGGGAATGGCAGCCCCAGCATTTT. When the CDR3 is completed using the reference TRBV19 and TRBJ1-5 genes on either side, the full variable domain is DGGITQSPKYLFRKEGQNVTLSCEQNLNHDAMYWYRQDPGQGLRLIYYSQIVNDFQKGDIAEGYSVSREKKESFPLTVTSAQKNPTAFYLCASSGRDREWQPQHFGDGTRLSIL.